This T cell receptor (beta chain) was identified in a study of T cells in Graves' hyperthyroidism and ophthalmopathy. Looking at the study overall: Any treatment followed the collection of peripheral blood at initial diagnosis.

RNA transcripts gave rise to amplified TCR beta CDR3 regions. The HTBI primer set drove a first-round RT-PCR of the TCR CDR3. MiXCR was run by TCRdb on the multiplex PCR reads, yielding one entry per CDR3 protein. Of 640,000 or so distinct CDR3 sequences in the sample, about 15% were seen once. Germline V lookup: CDR1 SNHLY, CDR2 FYNNEI. V lost 6 bases and J lost 6; bases outside the gene matches: 10. There are 15 residues in the CDR3. Clinical Activity Scores of at least 3, NOSPECS grades of at least 4 and durations under 3 months characterized ophthalmopathy patients. Lactation, pregnancy, other autoimmune disease or uncontrolled infection led to exclusion of patients. Study findings and constraints: Model-based prediction identified ophthalmopathy a median around 6.5 months prior to its onset.

Concerning this clonotype itself: As yet, its antigen is unknown.

The gene calls are TRBV2 and TRBJ2-7, with 11 bases fitting TRBD2. This receptor was obtained from a woman in her 40s with Graves' ophthalmopathy. The material sequenced was blood. The CDR3 DNA sequence: TGTGCCAGCAGGGCAATAGCGGGAGGGCGAGGCGAGCAGTACTTC. Amino acids: CASRAIAGGRGEQYF.